The 15 T cell receptor beta chains below were found in one sample sequenced in a study of T cells in tuberculosis. This table comes from immunoSEQ multiplex PCR, and its TCRdb copy is limited to in-frame clones, with some not included. The sample has 20,000 to 25,000 clones, more than 90% seen once. Sequenced input: PBMCs. These TCRs come from a donor between 10 and 35 years old with latent tuberculosis or without tuberculosis infection. Some clones in this sample may be carry-over from other donors' samples.

The chain uses TRBV19 and TRBJ1-6, with D hard to call. This CDR3 comprises 14 residues. The ends were cut back, 4 bases at V and 10 bases at J, with 14 bases in the middle. Germline lookup yields CDR1 LNHDA and CDR2 SQIVND (reference sequence). Here the CDR3 DNA reads TGTGCCAGTAGTAATGCGGGGTGGGGATCACCCCTCCACTTT. This gives the protein CASSNAGWGSPLHF. Variable domain in full (rest from reference TRBV19 and TRBJ1-6): DGGITQSPKYLFRKEGQNVTLSCEQNLNHDAMYWYRQDPGQGLRLIYYSQIVNDFQKGDIAEGYSVSREKKESFPLTVTSAQKNPTAFYLCASSNAGWGSPLHFGNGTRLTVT.

The gene calls are TRBV2 and TRBJ1-6; no reliable D call. This CDR3 is 14 amino acids long. In germline, CDR1 is SNHLY, CDR2 FYNNEI. Trimming pared 11 bases from V and 4 bases from J, leaving 15 bases between. The CDR3 is CAHASAGYNSPLHF. The CDR3 DNA is TGTGCCCATGCCTCCGCGGGGTATAATTCACCCCTCCACTTT.

This chain uses TRBV6-4 with TRBJ2-1; 10 nucleotides line up with TRBD1. The J segment lost 4 bases and the V segment lost 0 bases, leaving 3 bases of the junction unmatched. This CDR3 has 16 residues. CDR1 is MRHNA, CDR2 SNTAGT, per germline. DNA of the CDR3: TGTGCCAGCAGTGACTCCCGGACAGGGGGTTACAATGAGCAGTTCTTC. Protein product: CASSDSRTGGYNEQFF.

The CDR3 sequence: CSVDGRPNTEAFF. The CDR3 region has the DNA TGCAGCGTTGATGGGAGGCCGAACACTGAAGCTTTCTTT. The chain is built from TRBV29-1 and TRBJ1-1; D call uncertain. The CDR3 length is 13 residues. The V end lost 3 bases, the J end lost 1 base, and 9 bases lay between the germline ends. In germline, CDR1 is SQVTM, CDR2 ANQGSEA.

This chain connects TRBV30 to TRBJ1-2; no clear D. Between the trimmed V and J ends, which lost 3 bases and 2 bases, there was a span of 4 bases. Germline V lookup: CDR1 GTSNPN, CDR2 SVGIG (reference sequence). This CDR3 comprises 11 residues. The CDR3 spells CAWRANYGYTF. CDR3 DNA: TGTGCCTGGAGGGCCAACTATGGCTACACCTTC.

The rearrangement joins TRBV2 to TRBJ2-7, with unresolved D. The CDR3 has 11 residues. The germline V gene encodes CDR1 SNHLY and CDR2 FYNNEI. The V and J ends lost 2 bases and 12 bases respectively, with 11 bases between them. CDR3 in amino acids: CASSETSRRYF. The CDR3 coding sequence is TGTGCCAGCAGTGAAACTTCAAGGAGGTACTTC.

The J gene is TRBJ2-2, the V gene TRBV11-3; weak D call: TRBD2 (6 bases). Germline V lookup: CDR1 SGHNT, CDR2 YENEEA. V gave up 0 bases and J gave up 3 bases, with 17 bases separating them. CDR3 size: 18 residues. The CDR3, as DNA: TGTGCCAGCAGCTTAGATAAGGTGGGGACTCCTTACACCGGGGAGCTGTTTTTT. Translation gives CASSLDKVGTPYTGELFF. The complete variable domain, with remaining parts taken from reference TRBV11-3 and TRBJ2-2, reads EAGVVQSPRYKIIEKKQPVAFWCNPISGHNTLYWYLQNLGQGPELLIRYENEEAVDDSQLPKDRFSAERLKGVDSTLKIQPAELGDSAVYLCASSLDKVGTPYTGELFFGEGSRLTVL.

A single count supports this clone. The chain uses TRBV6-6 and TRBJ2-1, with 7 bases aligning to TRBD2. The V segment lost 10 bases and the J segment 3 bases; nucleotides outside the gene matches: 15. Germline CDR1 and CDR2: MNHNY and SVGAGI (reference sequence). The length of the CDR3 is 16 residues. CDR3 sequence: CATLQSLSSGYNEQFF. The CDR3 DNA follows: TGTGCCACTCTCCAATCGTTGTCTAGCGGCTACAATGAGCAGTTCTTC.

The rearrangement joins TRBV11-3 to TRBJ2-2; D call uncertain. CDR1 is SGHNT, CDR2 YENEEA, per germline. CDR3 length: 14 residues. Trimming removed 1 base from V and 1 base from J, with 4 bases in between. DNA for the CDR3: TGTGCCAGCAGCTTAGGCAGGAACACCGGGGAGCTGTTTTTT. It encodes CASSLGRNTGELFF.

This chain uses TRBV15 with TRBJ2-7; possibly TRBD1 for D (6 bases). Per germline, CDR1 LNHNV and CDR2 YYDKDF (reference sequence). The CDR3 has 14 amino acids. V shed 4 bases and J shed 7 bases, with 17 bases lying between them. In DNA form, the CDR3 reads TGTGCCACCAGCAACAGGGCCCGAGGTCGGGAGCAGTACTTC. Translated: CATSNRARGREQYF.

This clone showed up just once. The chain joins TRBV4-1 to TRBJ1-2; the match to TRBD1 covers 8 bases. The V gene end was trimmed by 6 bases and the J gene end by 0 bases; junction bases not matched to a gene: 21. The CDR3 runs 20 residues. Germline-derived CDR1 and CDR2 are MGHRA and YSYEKL. The CDR3 reads CASRPQMGDRRLRANYGYTF. CDR3 bases: TGCGCCAGCAGACCCCAAATGGGGGACAGGAGACTGAGAGCTAACTATGGCTACACCTTC.

Only one count was recorded for this clone. The chain carries TRBV5-1 and TRBJ2-5; possibly TRBD1 for D (6 bases). The CDR3 has 14 amino acids. Trimming took off 4 bases at V and 4 bases at J, with 14 bases between the two ends. The V gene's germline CDR1 is SGHRS and CDR2 YFSETQ. CDR3 loop: CASSRIEGGETQYF. CDR3 nucleotide sequence: TGCGCCAGCAGCCGTATAGAAGGGGGAGAGACCCAGTACTTC.

Written as DNA, the CDR3 is TGCAGCGTTCTCTTATTTGGCAATCAGCCCCAGCATTTT. Its translation: CSVLLFGNQPQHF. The rearrangement uses TRBV29-1 and TRBJ1-5; D gene ambiguous. CDR3 length equals 13 residues. Germline-derived CDR1 and CDR2 are SQVTM and ANQGSEA. Trimming left V 5 bases short and J 2 bases short, with 10 bases between.

This clone showed up just once. The rearrangement links TRBV19 to TRBJ2-2; TRBD1 matches 7 bases. V lost 3 bases to trimming and J lost 8 bases; unmatched junction nucleotides: 9. Germline CDR1 reads LNHDA; CDR2 reads SQIVND (reference sequence). This CDR3 region has 15 residues. For the CDR3, the DNA is TGTGCCAGTAGTATCCCCGACAGGGATTTAGGGGAGCTGTTTTTT. Amino acids: CASSIPDRDLGELFF.

The chain couples TRBV19 to TRBJ1-4, with a possible D match to TRBD1 (6 bases). V lost 8 bases and J 3 bases, leaving 16 bases between the germline ends. Germline V gene lookup returns CDR1 LNHDA and CDR2 SQIVND (reference sequence). This CDR3 is built from 15 residues. The CDR3 spells CASSRGRDPNEKLFF. Written as DNA, the CDR3 is TGTGCCAGTTCGAGGGGGAGGGATCCTAATGAAAAACTGTTTTTT.